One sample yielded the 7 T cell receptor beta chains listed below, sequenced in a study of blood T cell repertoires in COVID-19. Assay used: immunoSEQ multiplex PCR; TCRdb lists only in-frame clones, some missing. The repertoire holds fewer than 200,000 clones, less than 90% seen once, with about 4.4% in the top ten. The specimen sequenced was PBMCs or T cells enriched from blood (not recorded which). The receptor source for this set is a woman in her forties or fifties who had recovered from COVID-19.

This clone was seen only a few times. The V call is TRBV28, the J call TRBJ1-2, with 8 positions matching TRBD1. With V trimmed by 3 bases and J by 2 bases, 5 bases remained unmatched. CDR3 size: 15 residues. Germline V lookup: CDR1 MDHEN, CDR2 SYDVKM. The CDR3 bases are TGTGCCAGCAGTTTTACCCGGGACAGGAACTATGGCTACACCTTC. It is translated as CASSFTRDRNYGYTF.

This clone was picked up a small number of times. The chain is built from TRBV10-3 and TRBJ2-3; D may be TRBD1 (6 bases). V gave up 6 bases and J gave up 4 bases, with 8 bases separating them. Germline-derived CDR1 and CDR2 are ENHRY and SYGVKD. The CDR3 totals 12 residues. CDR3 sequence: CAISRGPDTQYF. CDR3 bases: TGTGCCATCAGCAGGGGCCCAGATACGCAGTATTTT.

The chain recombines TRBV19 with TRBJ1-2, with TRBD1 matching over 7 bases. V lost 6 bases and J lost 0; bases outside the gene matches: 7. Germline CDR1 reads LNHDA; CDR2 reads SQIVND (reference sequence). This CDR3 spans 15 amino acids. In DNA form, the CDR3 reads TGTGCCAGTAGACGAACAGGGGATTCTAACTATGGCTACACCTTC. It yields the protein CASRRTGDSNYGYTF. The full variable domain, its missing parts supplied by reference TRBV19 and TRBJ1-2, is DGGITQSPKYLFRKEGQNVTLSCEQNLNHDAMYWYRQDPGQGLRLIYYSQIVNDFQKGDIAEGYSVSREKKESFPLTVTSAQKNPTAFYLCASRRTGDSNYGYTFGSGTRLTVV.

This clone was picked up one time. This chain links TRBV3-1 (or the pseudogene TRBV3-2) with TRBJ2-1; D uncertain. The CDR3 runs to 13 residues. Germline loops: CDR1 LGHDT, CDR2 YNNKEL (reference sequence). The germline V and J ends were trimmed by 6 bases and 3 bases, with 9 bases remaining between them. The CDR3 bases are TGTGCCAGCAGACAATACAGCTACAATGAGCAGTTCTTC. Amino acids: CASRQYSYNEQFF.

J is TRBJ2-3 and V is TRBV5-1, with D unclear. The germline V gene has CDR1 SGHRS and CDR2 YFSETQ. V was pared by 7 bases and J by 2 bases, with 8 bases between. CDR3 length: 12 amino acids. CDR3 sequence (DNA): TGCGCCAGCGGTTCGGTCACAGATACGCAGTATTTT. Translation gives CASGSVTDTQYF.

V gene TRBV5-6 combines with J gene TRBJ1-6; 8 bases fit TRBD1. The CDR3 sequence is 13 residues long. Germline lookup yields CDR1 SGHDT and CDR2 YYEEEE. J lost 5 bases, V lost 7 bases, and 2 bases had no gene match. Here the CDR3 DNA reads TGTGCCAGCCGGGACAGGAATAATTCACCCCTCCACTTT. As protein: CASRDRNNSPLHF. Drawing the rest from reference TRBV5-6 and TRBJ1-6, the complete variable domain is DAGVTQSPTHLIKTRGQQVTLRCSPKSGHDTVSWYQQALGQGPQFIFQYYEEEERQRGNFPDRFSGHQFPNYSSELNVNALLLGDSALYLCASRDRNNSPLHFGNGTRLTVT.

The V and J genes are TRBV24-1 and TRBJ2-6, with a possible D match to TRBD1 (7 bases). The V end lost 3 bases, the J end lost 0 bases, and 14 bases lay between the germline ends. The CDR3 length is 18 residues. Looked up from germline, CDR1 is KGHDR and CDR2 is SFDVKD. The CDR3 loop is CATSDARQGLSGANVLTF. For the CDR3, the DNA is TGTGCCACCAGTGATGCACGACAGGGACTCTCTGGGGCCAACGTCCTGACTTTC.